This TCR beta chain originates from a study of cytomegalovirus exposure and HLA in healthy donors. A multiplex PCR was run with 60 Vbeta primers and 13 Jbeta primers. This table comes from immunoSEQ multiplex PCR, and its TCRdb copy is limited to in-frame clones, with some not included. The sample has about 110,000 clones, over 65% seen once. The V end was cut by 1 base, the J end by 7 bases, with 14 bases between. The CDR3 loop spans 15 amino acids. Germline-derived CDR1 and CDR2 are MGHRA and YSYEKL. The V gene is TRBV4-1, the J gene TRBJ2-4; D is possibly TRBD1 (6 bases). This receptor was obtained from a woman aged 40-49 years in good health and CMV-seropositive. Sequencing was carried out using PBMCs. The CDR3 DNA is TGCGCCAGCAGCCAAGCTCTAGGGGACACCAACATTCAGTACTTC. Its protein is CASSQALGDTNIQYF.